This T cell receptor beta chain was recovered during a study of blood T cell repertoires in COVID-19. At the level of the study: Sites across the United States, Italy and Spain contributed samples from acute and convalescent COVID-19. T cells, B-cell-depleted T cells, or PBMCs provided the cDNA or gDNA that served as material.

Authors' analysis steps: Reference gene primer amplification in the assay estimated nucleated cell counts. Produced via immunoSEQ multiplex PCR; TCRdb's table is partial and in-frame only. V and J calls plus clone size are reproduced from that table; the DNA served to infer D and trimming. The top ten hold approximately 1.4% of the sample, which has 150,000 to 200,000 clones, approximately 80% seen once. Sequencing used peripheral blood. This TCR was sampled from a human donor in a cohort sampled during active COVID-19.

CDR3 DNA sequence: TGTGCCAGCAGCCAGGGGAACACTGAAGCTTTCTTT. It encodes CASSQGNTEAFF. V and J are TRBV11-3 and TRBJ1-1; D might be TRBD1 (5 bases). The CDR3 extends over 12 amino acids. Germline values: CDR1 SGHNT, CDR2 YENEEA. Trimming cost V 5 bases and J 1 base, with 5 bases left between them.